A single sample is the source of the 17 T cell receptor beta chains below, sequenced in a study of response to subunit inactivated influenza vaccine. TCRdb analysed the RT-PCR reads with MiXCR anew, one entry per CDR3 protein. The sample lists 200,000 to 250,000 distinct CDR3 sequences; more than 10% were seen once. The sequencing used non-naive T cells sorted from PBMCs, collected less than 15 days before vaccination. These receptors were collected from a man aged 45-65 years who received an inactivated influenza vaccine.

This clonotype has a count of ten or more. This chain connects TRBV12-3 or TRBV12-4 to TRBJ1-5; TRBD1 might be the D (5 bases). Trimming shortened V by 6 bases and J by 2 bases, and 14 bases separated the two germline ends. This CDR3 has 15 residues. The CDR3 coding sequence is TGTGCCAGCAGCTCCCAAGGGGTTGGCAATCAGCCCCAGCATTTT. Protein sequence: CASSSQGVGNQPQHF.

This clonotype was found a few times. The rearrangement uses TRBV5-4 and TRBJ2-7; 8 positions agree with TRBD1. J lost 5 bases, V lost 4 bases, and 8 bases had no gene match. The germline V gene encodes CDR1 SGHNT and CDR2 YYREEE (reference sequence). The CDR3 covers 14 residues. CDR3 amino acids: CASSLRQGLNEQYF. DNA for the CDR3: TGTGCCAGCAGCCTCAGACAGGGGCTCAACGAGCAGTACTTC.

A few counts support this clonotype. The chain combines TRBV29-1 with TRBJ1-1; a possible D gene is TRBD1 (5 bases). This CDR3 has 12 amino acids. Deletions cut 3 bases from V and 10 bases from J, with 15 bases between. The germline V gene encodes CDR1 SQVTM and CDR2 ANQGSEA. CDR3 loop: CSVDLAGGLAFF. The DNA of the CDR3 is TGCAGCGTTGATTTGGCGGGGGGATTAGCTTTCTTT.

The rearrangement links TRBV6-1 to TRBJ2-5; TRBD1 agrees at 7 bases. CDR3 length: 15 amino acids. V shed 6 bases and J 7 bases; nucleotides not matched to a gene: 14. The germline V gene has CDR1 MNHNS and CDR2 SASEGT. CDR3 coding DNA: TGTGCCAGCAGCCACGGGACAGAGGCAGGTCGGACCCAGTACTTC. It encodes CASSHGTEAGRTQYF.

There are a few counts of this clonotype. This chain links TRBV3-1 with TRBJ2-2; TRBD2 aligns across 12 bases. The germline V gene has CDR1 LGHDT and CDR2 YNNKEL (reference sequence). The V and J ends lost 6 bases and 3 bases, in that order; junction bases with no gene match: 2. This CDR3 is built from 15 residues. CDR3: CASRGTSGYTGELFF. The DNA for the CDR3 is TGTGCCAGCAGAGGGACTAGCGGGTACACCGGGGAGCTGTTTTTT.

This clonotype was counted many times. The chain carries TRBV29-1 and TRBJ2-5, with TRBD2 matching 12 bases. The CDR3 totals 15 residues. CDR1 is SQVTM and CDR2 is ANQGSEA in the germline V gene. With 8 bases clipped from V and 5 bases from J, the junction kept 12 bases outside the gene matches. CDR3 protein: CSTDLAGGPSETQYF. The CDR3 region has the DNA TGCAGCACTGACCTAGCGGGAGGGCCCTCGGAGACCCAGTACTTC.

This chain joins TRBV7-9 and TRBJ2-2; D is possibly TRBD2 (6 bases). Per germline, CDR1 SEHNR and CDR2 FQNEAQ (reference sequence). The CDR3 loop spans 17 amino acids. V lost 5 bases to trimming and J lost 1 base, with 17 bases between them. This chain's CDR3 is CASSDPGAGMNTGELFF. The CDR3, as DNA: TGTGCCAGCAGCGATCCCGGGGCGGGGATGAACACCGGGGAGCTGTTTTTT.

This rearrangement joins TRBV3-1 to TRBJ1-1; D is unclear. CDR1 LGHDT and CDR2 YNNKEL come from the germline V gene (reference sequence). The CDR3 has 12 amino acids. Trimming took off 4 bases at V and 7 bases at J, with 10 bases between the two ends. CDR3 sequence reads: CASSPPGVEAFF. The DNA for the CDR3 is TGTGCCAGCAGCCCCCCTGGAGTTGAAGCTTTCTTT.

The chain combines TRBV27 with TRBJ2-2, with D perhaps given as TRBD1 or TRBD2 (5 bases each). V gave up 5 bases and J gave up 3 bases, with 13 bases separating them. CDR3 length: 15 amino acids. Germline V gene data show CDR1 as MNHEY and CDR2 as SMNVEV (reference sequence). CDR3 amino acids: CASSLLGEHTGELFF. The CDR3 DNA reads TGTGCCAGCAGTCTCTTGGGGGAGCACACCGGGGAGCTGTTTTTT.

The chain employs TRBV4-3 and TRBJ1-1; the D gene is possibly TRBD1 (6 bases). The length of the CDR3 is 17 residues. Trimming removed 2 bases from V and 6 bases from J, with 22 bases in between. From germline, CDR1 is LGHNA and CDR2 YSLEER. CDR3 sequence reads: CASSQSGSGAGLPEAFF. The CDR3, as DNA: TGCGCCAGCAGCCAATCGGGTTCGGGGGCCGGTTTACCTGAAGCTTTCTTT.

There are a few counts of this clonotype. The chain combines TRBV24-1 with TRBJ2-7; TRBD1 matches at 9 bases. The CDR3 length is 14 residues. Germline V lookup: CDR1 KGHDR, CDR2 SFDVKD. With V trimmed by 10 bases and J by 6 bases, 12 bases remained unmatched. CDR3 protein: CATRAVPTGGEQYF. CDR3 coding DNA: TGTGCCACGCGGGCGGTCCCGACAGGGGGCGAGCAGTACTTC.

The table lists this clonotype with a few counts. V usage is TRBV7-9 and J usage is TRBJ2-5; D tentatively fits TRBD1 or TRBD2 (6 bases each). CDR3 size: 15 residues. Germline lookup yields CDR1 SEHNR and CDR2 FQNEAQ (reference sequence). The V end lost 1 base, the J end lost 5 bases, and 14 bases lay between the germline ends. This chain's CDR3 is CASSLDGGVLETQYF. In DNA, the CDR3 is TGTGCCAGCAGCTTAGACGGGGGCGTCTTGGAGACCCAGTACTTC. The whole variable domain, remainder taken from reference TRBV7-9 and TRBJ2-5, is DTGVSQNPRHKITKRGQNVTFRCDPISEHNRLYWYRQTLGQGPEFLTYFQNEAQLEKSRLLSDRFSAERPKGSFSTLEIQRTEQGDSAMYLCASSLDGGVLETQYFGPGTRLLVL.

V and J are TRBV6-2 or TRBV6-3 and TRBJ2-3; D is unresolved. The germline V and J ends were trimmed by 2 bases and 0 bases, with 6 bases remaining between them. The CDR3 totals 14 residues. Germline V gives CDR1 MNHEY, CDR2 SVGEGT. The chain's CDR3 is CASSYMDSTDTQYF. As DNA, the CDR3 is TGTGCCAGCAGTTACATGGACAGCACAGATACGCAGTATTTT.

Judged by abundance, this clonotype is medium-sized (0.01 to 0.1%). The J gene is TRBJ2-1, the V gene TRBV7-2, with D uncertain. The CDR3 is made up of 15 amino acids. CDR1 SGHTA and CDR2 FQGNSA come from the germline V gene. V shed 0 bases and J shed 7 bases, with 13 bases lying between them. CDR3 amino acids: CASSLAAVGYNEQFF. The CDR3 nucleotides read TGTGCCAGCAGCTTAGCAGCTGTAGGTTATAATGAGCAGTTCTTC. The entire variable domain, with the rest obtained from reference TRBV7-2 and TRBJ2-1, is as follows: GAGVSQSPSNKVTEKGKDVELRCDPISGHTALYWYRQSLGQGLEFLIYFQGNSAPDKSGLPSDRFSAERTGGSVSTLTIQRTQQEDSAVYLCASSLAAVGYNEQFFGPGTRLTVL.

This clonotype was counted only a few times. The chain employs TRBV15 and TRBJ2-2, with 12 bases identical to TRBD2. This CDR3 contains 16 residues. Germline V gene sequence: CDR1 LNHNV, CDR2 YYDKDF (reference sequence). V lost 4 bases to trimming and J lost 7 bases; unmatched junction nucleotides: 7. CDR3 bases: TGTGCCACCAGCATCGGGACTAGCGGGTTAGGCGGGGAGCTGTTTTTT. This translates into CATSIGTSGLGGELFF.

The sample holds a few counts of this clonotype. This chain joins TRBV20-1 and TRBJ1-2, with a tentative D call TRBD1 (5 bases). Trimming left V 1 base short and J 2 bases short, with 8 bases between. CDR1 is DFQATT and CDR2 is SNEGSKA in the germline V gene (reference sequence). The CDR3 sequence is 13 residues long. In nucleotides, the CDR3 is TGCAGTGCTAGAGTGACAGCCAACTATGGCTACACCTTC. Amino acids: CSARVTANYGYTF.

This clonotype was detected a few times. The chain combines TRBV29-1 with TRBJ2-7; 7 bases map to TRBD1. CDR3 length: 13 residues. V was clipped by 4 bases and J by 2 bases; unmatched bases: 5. Germline CDR1 SQVTM, CDR2 ANQGSEA. The DNA of the CDR3 is TGCAGCGTTGGGCAGGGGGTAGCCTACGAGCAGTACTTC. This translates into CSVGQGVAYEQYF.